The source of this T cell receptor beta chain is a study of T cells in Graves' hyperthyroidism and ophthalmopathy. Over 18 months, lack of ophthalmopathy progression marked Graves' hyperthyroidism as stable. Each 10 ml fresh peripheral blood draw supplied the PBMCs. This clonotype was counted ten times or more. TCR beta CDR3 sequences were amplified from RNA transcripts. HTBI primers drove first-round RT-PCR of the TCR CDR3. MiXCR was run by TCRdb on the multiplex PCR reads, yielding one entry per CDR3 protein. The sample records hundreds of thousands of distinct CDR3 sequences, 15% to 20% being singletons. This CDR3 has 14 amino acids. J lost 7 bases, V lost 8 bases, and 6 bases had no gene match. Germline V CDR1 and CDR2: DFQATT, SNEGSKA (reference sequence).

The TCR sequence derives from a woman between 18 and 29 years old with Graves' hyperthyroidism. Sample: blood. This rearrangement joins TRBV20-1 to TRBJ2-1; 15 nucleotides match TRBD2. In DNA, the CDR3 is TGCAGTTCATACGGGACTAGCGGGAGGAATGAGCAGTTCTTC. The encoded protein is CSSYGTSGRNEQFF.